This TCR beta chain derives from a study of response to subunit inactivated influenza vaccine. The CDR3 runs to 14 residues. J gave up 4 bases and V 6 bases, and 7 bases lay outside the gene matches. CDR1 and CDR2 from the germline V gene are MNHEY and SVGEGT. Remarks on this clonotype: Its antigen is undetermined.

Overall study results and limits: With each seasonal influenza vaccination, the authors suggested, few new T cells are recruited.

Via MiXCR, TCRdb re-called the RT-PCR reads, giving one row per CDR3 protein. The table includes around 520,000 distinct CDR3 sequences, about 12% detected once. Specimen: PBMCs from blood, collected on the day of vaccination. This receptor was identified in a man aged 45-60 years who received an inactivated influenza vaccine. The chain has TRBV6-2 or TRBV6-3 and TRBJ1-2, with 8 bases aligning to TRBD1. CDR3 DNA sequence: TGTGCCAGCAGGGACTTGGACAGGGCCTATGGCTACACCTTC. Protein sequence: CASRDLDRAYGYTF.